The 19 T cell receptor beta chains below come from one sample, sequenced in a study of blood T cells in healthy people across ages. A second PCR of 7 to 11 cycles used a sample-barcoded 5' primer and a J-beta primer mix. MiXCR, run by TCRdb on the 5' RACE reads, gives a single entry per CDR3 protein. The sample lists roughly 680,000 distinct CDR3 sequences, about 51% occurring once. Sequenced input: blood. These TCRs come from a woman at least 80 years old in good health.

The gene calls are TRBV5-6 and TRBJ1-2, with 9 bases lining up with TRBD1. Unmatched junction bases numbered 1, after V lost 4 bases and J lost 6 bases. This CDR3 is 12 amino acids long. Per germline, CDR1 SGHDT and CDR2 YYEEEE. The CDR3, as DNA: TGTGCCAGCAGCCGGACAGGGGATGGCTACACCTTC. Its translation: CASSRTGDGYTF.

The rearrangement joins TRBV5-1 to TRBJ2-5; the D is unclear. The CDR3 totals 15 residues. Germline V gene lookup returns CDR1 SGHRS and CDR2 YFSETQ. Deletions cut 2 bases from V and 1 base from J, with 12 bases between. The CDR3 bases are TGCGCCAGCAGCTTAAATACCGGGCCCCAAGAGACCCAGTACTTC. This sequence encodes CASSLNTGPQETQYF.

The chain uses TRBV6-2 or TRBV6-3 and TRBJ1-1; no definite D call. The germline gives CDR1 MNHEY, CDR2 SVGEGT. The CDR3 loop spans 13 amino acids. V shed 6 bases and J shed 8 bases, with 16 bases lying between them. The CDR3 spells CASREGSKLEAFF. For the CDR3, the DNA is TGTGCCAGCAGGGAGGGCAGTAAGCTAGAAGCTTTCTTT.

The CDR3 region is CASSLHIPGLANRLYNEQYF. The CDR3 DNA reads as TGTGCCAGCAGCCTCCACATCCCGGGACTAGCCAACAGACTTTACAATGAGCAGTACTTC. This chain joins TRBV14 and TRBJ2-7; 9 nucleotides agree with TRBD2. Trimming at V came to 4 bases and at J to 7 bases, leaving 26 bases not matched to a gene. The CDR3 sequence is 20 residues long. Germline V gives CDR1 SGHDN, CDR2 FVKESK. The full variable domain, completed using reference TRBV14 and TRBJ2-7, is EAGVTQFPSHSVIEKGQTVTLRCDPISGHDNLYWYRRVMGKEIKFLLHFVKESKQDESGMPNNRFLAERTGGTYSTLKVQPAELEDSGVYFCASSLHIPGLANRLYNEQYFGPGTRLTVT.

This chain uses TRBV14 with TRBJ1-6; weak D call: TRBD1 (5 bases). V lost 0 bases, J lost 0 bases, and 9 bases lay in between. The length of the CDR3 is 17 residues. Germline values: CDR1 SGHDN, CDR2 FVKESK. DNA of the CDR3: TGTGCCAGCAGCCAAGACAGGGTTGCCTCCTATAATTCACCCCTCCACTTT. This translates into CASSQDRVASYNSPLHF.

This clonotype was counted at least ten times. The chain joins TRBV20-1 to TRBJ2-1, with D uncertain. Germline V gene data show CDR1 as DFQATT and CDR2 as SNEGSKA (reference sequence). Between the trimmed V and J ends, which lost 5 bases and 15 bases, there was a span of 17 bases. The CDR3 is 11 residues long. For the CDR3, the DNA is TGCAGTGCTCCCAAAGAGAATGCTAGGTTCTTC. Protein sequence: CSAPKENARFF.

A few counts support this clonotype. This CDR3 reads CSVAGTGATNEKLFF. The CDR3 DNA follows: TGCAGCGTCGCCGGGACAGGGGCAACTAATGAAAAACTGTTTTTT. The chain links TRBV29-1 to TRBJ1-4; 10 nucleotides match TRBD1. Germline V gives CDR1 SQVTM, CDR2 ANQGSEA. CDR3 length: 15 residues. J gave up 0 bases and V 6 bases, and 4 bases lay outside the gene matches.

On this clonotype itself: A much larger clone is a single base away; this may be a read error. The chain links TRBV3-1 to TRBJ2-7, with 9 bases lining up with TRBD1. With V trimmed by 4 bases and J by 3 bases, 4 bases remained unmatched. Germline V lookup: CDR1 LGHDT, CDR2 YNNKEL (reference sequence). The CDR3 sequence is 14 residues long. CDR3 nucleotide sequence: TGTGCCAGCAGCCGGGGACAGGGCCACTACGAGCAGTACTTC. It is translated as CASSRGQGHYEQYF.

In regard to this clonotype: The germline gene is not matched at one end of the junction; a read error may be the cause. This chain joins TRBV5-1 and TRBJ2-2; D may be TRBD2 (6 bases). The CDR3 is 12 amino acids. The V gene's germline CDR1 is SGHRS and CDR2 YFSETQ. Here the CDR3 reads CASSLVPGGLFF. The CDR3 coding sequence is TGCGCCAGCAGCTTGGTCCCCGGGGGGCTGTTTTTT.

A note on this clonotype: A much larger clone is a single base away; this may be a read error. The J gene is TRBJ2-3, the V gene TRBV20-1, with D perhaps matching TRBD1 (6 bases). This CDR3 contains 15 residues. CDR1 is DFQATT, CDR2 SNEGSKA, per germline (reference sequence). Written as DNA, the CDR3 is TGCAGTGTTAGAGATTCACAGGGCAGCACAGATACGCAGTATTTT. This encodes CSVRDSQGSTDTQYF.

This clonotype was picked up a small number of times. V is TRBV3-1 and J is TRBJ1-2, with a tentative D call TRBD1 (6 bases). The CDR3 extends over 12 amino acids. The germline V gene has CDR1 LGHDT and CDR2 YNNKEL (reference sequence). The V and J ends lost 4 bases and 7 bases respectively, with 10 bases between them. The CDR3 spells CASSPGETGYTF. Written as DNA, the CDR3 is TGTGCCAGCAGCCCAGGGGAAACTGGCTACACCTTC.

Of note for this clonotype: A single base separates this from a much larger clone, so it may be a read error. The V and J genes are TRBV12-3 or TRBV12-4 and TRBJ2-1, with D perhaps matching TRBD1 (5 bases). The CDR3 is made up of 11 amino acids. The V and J ends lost 1 base and 15 bases respectively, with 10 bases between them. The CDR3 DNA reads as TGTGCCAGCAGTTTAGACAGGCTTCTGTTCTTC. It encodes CASSLDRLLFF.

This chain connects TRBV2 to TRBJ2-4, with D uncertain. V was cut by 6 bases and J by 5 bases, with 5 bases left in between. The germline CDR1 and CDR2 sequences are SNHLY and FYNNEI. The CDR3 is 11 residues long. This CDR3 reads CASRLENIQYF. CDR3 DNA sequence: TGTGCCAGCAGACTGGAAAACATTCAGTACTTC.

The chain combines TRBV6-6 with TRBJ2-2; 7 bases align to TRBD2. In germline, CDR1 is MNHNY, CDR2 SVGAGI (reference sequence). CDR3 length: 17 amino acids. V lost 6 bases to trimming and J lost 0 bases; unmatched junction nucleotides: 10. The CDR3 DNA sequence: TGTGCCAGCAGCCTACTGCCGGGGGGACCGAACACCGGGGAGCTGTTTTTT. Protein sequence: CASSLLPGGPNTGELFF.

This clonotype was seen ten or more times. The chain joins TRBV3-1 to TRBJ2-1; D might be TRBD1 or TRBD2, each matching 6 bases. V was trimmed by 1 base and J by 14 bases, leaving 18 bases between them. Germline-derived CDR1 and CDR2 are LGHDT and YNNKEL (reference sequence). This CDR3 has 14 amino acids. The CDR3 sequence is CASSQGTARREEFF. The CDR3 coding sequence is TGTGCCAGCAGCCAAGGGACAGCGAGAAGGGAGGAGTTCTTC.

This clonotype has ten or more counts. J is TRBJ1-2 and V is TRBV28, with D possibly TRBD1 on 6 matching bases. CDR1 is MDHEN and CDR2 is SYDVKM in the germline V gene. The V and J ends lost 6 bases and 5 bases respectively, with 13 bases between them. The CDR3 length is 13 residues. The CDR3 region has the DNA TGTGCCAGCAGCCAGACAGGAATTTATGGCTACACCTTC. It specifies CASSQTGIYGYTF.

This clonotype was recorded at least ten times. J is TRBJ1-6 and V is TRBV4-1; 8 bases fit TRBD1. The CDR3 extends over 15 amino acids. J was trimmed by 8 bases and V by 0 bases; bases with no gene match: 3. The V gene's germline CDR1 is MGHRA and CDR2 YSYEKL. The CDR3 bases are TGCGCCAGCAGCCAAGATGACAGGGGTTATTCACCCCTCCACTTT. Its translation: CASSQDDRGYSPLHF.

A few counts support this clonotype. V is TRBV7-9 and J is TRBJ1-3; 8 nucleotides line up with TRBD1. CDR1 and CDR2 from the germline V gene are SEHNR and FQNEAQ (reference sequence). The V and J ends lost 8 bases and 9 bases, in that order; junction bases with no gene match: 9. CDR3 length: 13 residues. DNA of the CDR3: TGTGCCAGCGACAGGGGACCTGGGGGCACCATATATTTT. The encoded protein is CASDRGPGGTIYF.

The rearrangement uses TRBV9 and TRBJ2-1; D is unresolved. The closer fit of TRBJ2-7 to the DNA end suggests the J call may be wrong. Germline CDR1 SGDLS, CDR2 YYNGEE. This CDR3 has 16 residues. The CDR3 here is CASSVDGLSSYNEQYF. The CDR3 coding sequence is TGTGCCAGCAGCGTAGATGGCCTAAGCTCCTACAATGAGCAGTACTTC.